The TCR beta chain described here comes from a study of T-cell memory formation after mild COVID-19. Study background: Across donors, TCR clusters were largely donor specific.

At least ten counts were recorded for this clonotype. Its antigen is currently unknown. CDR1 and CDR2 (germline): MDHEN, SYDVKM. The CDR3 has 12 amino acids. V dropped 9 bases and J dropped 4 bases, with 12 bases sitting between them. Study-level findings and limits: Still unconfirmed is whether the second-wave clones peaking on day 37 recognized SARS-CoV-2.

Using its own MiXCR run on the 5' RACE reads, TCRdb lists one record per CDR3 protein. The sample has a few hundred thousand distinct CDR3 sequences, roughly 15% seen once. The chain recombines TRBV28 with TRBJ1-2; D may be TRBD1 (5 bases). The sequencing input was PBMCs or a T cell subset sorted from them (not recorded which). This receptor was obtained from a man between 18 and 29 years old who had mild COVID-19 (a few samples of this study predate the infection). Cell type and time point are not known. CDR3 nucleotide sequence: TGTGCCAGTAGTCCGGGGCCCTATGGCTACACCTTC. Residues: CASSPGPYGYTF.